A selection of T cell receptor beta chains follows, all from one sample in a study of Ad26.COV2.S vaccination and SARS-CoV-2 variants. Method: immunoSEQ multiplex PCR; TCRdb's copy keeps in-frame clones and lacks some. The table lists roughly 380,000 clones, roughly 91% of them singletons. Here the sequenced sample was peripheral blood, taken in a trial of Ad26.COV2.S vaccine versus placebo. Receptor source: a person between 18 and 59 years old who received the Ad26.COV2.S COVID-19 vaccine or a placebo. The CDR3 runs from the conserved cysteine through the conserved F or W. Each record gives: J gene, clone size, CDR3 length, D gene, V gene, CDR3 DNA, CDR3 protein. D genes are given only for firm matches. Where a row states a size, it is once, few, many or the class of an expanded clone; other rows omit it.

>TRBJ2-2|-|15|TRBD2|TRBV7-8
TGTGCCAGCAGCTGGGGACCGGGAGGCACCGGGGAGCTGTTTTTT
CASSWGPGGTGELFF
>TRBJ2-4|-|14|TRBD2|TRBV9
TGTGCCAGCAGCGTAGGTTCTAGCGGGGACATTCAGTACTTC
CASSVGSSGDIQYF
>TRBJ2-7|-|14|TRBD1|TRBV30
TGTGCCTGGAGTGTAGCGGCAGGGGGAGACGAGCAGTACTTC
CAWSVAAGGDEQYF
>TRBJ2-7|-|15|-|TRBV2
TGTGCCAGCAGTGAATCAGACCGGAGCTCCTACGAGCAGTACTTC
CASSESDRSSYEQYF
>TRBJ1-5|-|15|-|TRBV7-8
TGTGCCAGCAGCCGAGAACAGGGAAGTCATCAGCCCCAGCATTTT
CASSREQGSHQPQHF
>TRBJ1-1|-|10|-|TRBV5-6
TGTGCCAGCGGCCGGACGAGGGCTTTCTTT
CASGRTRAFF
>TRBJ2-7|few|15|TRBD1|TRBV7-9
TGTGCCAGCAGCTTGGGACAGGGCGATTGGTACGAGCAGTACTTC
CASSLGQGDWYEQYF
>TRBJ2-2|-|15|-|TRBV27
TGTGCCAGCAGTTATGGGCAGCCTTTTACCGGGGAGCTGTTTTTT
CASSYGQPFTGELFF
>TRBJ1-1|-|14|-|TRBV5-1
TGCGCCAGCAGCTCTCCAGGGGAGGACACTGAAGCTTTCTTT
CASSSPGEDTEAFF
>TRBJ2-1|-|12|-|TRBV2
TGTGCCAGCAGTGATTTGGACAATGAGCAGTTCTTC
CASSDLDNEQFF
>TRBJ2-7|-|14|TRBD1|TRBV19
TGTGCCAGTAGTATTGGGACAGGGGCATACGAGCAGTACTTC
CASSIGTGAYEQYF
>TRBJ2-1|-|14|-|TRBV7-3
TGTGCCAGCAGCTTAGTCCACGGTGGGGATGAGCAGTTCTTC
CASSLVHGGDEQFF
>TRBJ2-5|-|16|-|TRBV11-3
TGTGCCAGCAGCTTAGGGGCTAGCGACTACCAAGAGACCCAGTACTTC
CASSLGASDYQETQYF
>TRBJ1-1|-|13|-|TRBV12-3/TRBV12-4
TGTGCCAGCAGTTTAATTGGTCAGAATGAAGCTTTCTTT
CASSLIGQNEAFF
>TRBJ2-7|-|14|TRBD1|TRBV5-1
TGCGCCAGCAGCTTGGTACAGGGGGCCAACGAGCAGTACTTC
CASSLVQGANEQYF
>TRBJ1-2|-|14|TRBD1|TRBV19
TGTGCCAGTAACCGGAGGACAGGGATAATCGGCTACACCTTC
CASNRRTGIIGYTF
>TRBJ2-7|-|12|-|TRBV6-2/TRBV6-3
TGTGCCAGCAGTGGGGTCTCCTACGAGCAGTACTTC
CASSGVSYEQYF
>TRBJ1-1|-|13|-|TRBV5-6
TGTGCCAGCAGCTTGTGGCACGACACTGAAGCTTTCTTT
CASSLWHDTEAFF
>TRBJ1-4|-|15|-|TRBV6-1
TGTGCCAGCAGTGAACCTGGTCAGGGATGGGAAAAACTGTTTTTT
CASSEPGQGWEKLFF
>TRBJ2-2|-|20|TRBD2|TRBV3-1/TRBV3-2
TGTGCCAGCAGCCAAGATTGGCGACTAGCGGGGGGGCCAAACACCGGGGAGCTGTTTTTT
CASSQDWRLAGGPNTGELFF
>TRBJ1-5|once|18|TRBD1|TRBV7-6
TGTGCCAGCAGCTTAGGTAGATGGACAGGGGTTATCAATCAGCCCCAGCATTTT
CASSLGRWTGVINQPQHF
>TRBJ1-6|-|14|TRBD1|TRBV6-5
TGTGCCAGCAGGCCCGGGACAGGGAATTCACCCCTCCACTTT
CASRPGTGNSPLHF
>TRBJ1-4|-|15|-|TRBV19
TGTGCCAGTACGGCCTCGTCACTAGGATACGAAAAACTGTTTTTT
CASTASSLGYEKLFF
>TRBJ2-7|-|16|-|TRBV3-1/TRBV3-2
TGTGCCAGCAGCCAAGAGAGAGGGGCAATACGGTACGAGCAGTACTTC
CASSQERGAIRYEQYF
>TRBJ2-1|once|14|TRBD2|TRBV7-3
TGTGCCAGCAGCCTAGCGGGCCCTGCCAATGAGCAGTTCTTC
CASSLAGPANEQFF
>TRBJ2-7|-|11|-|TRBV2
TGTGCCAGCAGTGAACAGGGGTATTGGTACTTC
CASSEQGYWYF
>TRBJ1-4|-|15|-|TRBV7-2
TGTGCCAGCAGCCCGGAGGGGGTCTTAAATGAAAAACTGTTTTTT
CASSPEGVLNEKLFF
>TRBJ1-6|once|15|-|TRBV6-5
TGTGCCAGCAGTTCTTACACCACCGGGGATTCACCCCTCCACTTT
CASSSYTTGDSPLHF
>TRBJ1-4|-|13|-|TRBV20-1
TGCAGTGCTAGTCCGGCAGGGGTTGAAAAACTGTTTTTT
CSASPAGVEKLFF
>TRBJ2-2|-|14|-|TRBV27
TGTGCCAGCGGCAGGACTACCTACACCGGGGAGCTGTTTTTT
CASGRTTYTGELFF
>TRBJ2-2|few|16|TRBD1|TRBV5-6
TGTGCCAGCGGACCCGACAGGGAACGTAACACCGGGGAGCTGTTTTTT
CASGPDRERNTGELFF
>TRBJ1-6|-|15|-|TRBV27
TGTGCCAGCAGTTATGGATCCTTAGAGAATTCACCCCTCCACTTT
CASSYGSLENSPLHF
>TRBJ2-1|-|15|TRBD2|TRBV19
TGTGCCAGTAGTATCAGCGGGGTCTCCTACAATGAGCAGTTCTTC
CASSISGVSYNEQFF
>TRBJ1-1|once|17|-|TRBV28
TGTGCCAGCACCCTGCCGGGACCGCTAGGGCCGAACACTGAAGCTTTCTTT
CASTLPGPLGPNTEAFF
>TRBJ1-4|-|16|-|TRBV7-9
TGTGCCAGCAGCGTAACAACCGGGACTCGGAGGGAAAAACTGTTTTTT
CASSVTTGTRREKLFF
>TRBJ1-5|-|20|-|TRBV5-8
TGTGCCAGCAGCCGCAAAGACAGAACGGGGCTCGGTATGGGCAATCAGCCCCAGCATTTT
CASSRKDRTGLGMGNQPQHF
>TRBJ1-5|-|18|TRBD1|TRBV12-5
TGTGCTAGTGGTTTGGTACTTCTGCCAGGGGGCGGCAATCAGCCCCAGCATTTT
CASGLVLLPGGGNQPQHF
>TRBJ1-2|few|15|TRBD1|TRBV13
TGTGCCAGCAGCGTCGCAGGGGGAGTAAACTATGGCTACACCTTC
CASSVAGGVNYGYTF
>TRBJ1-2|-|11|-|TRBV7-9
TGTGCCAGCAGCTCCCCGTATGGCTACACCTTC
CASSSPYGYTF
>TRBJ1-6|once|16|-|TRBV4-1
TGCGCCAGCAGCCAAGATGGGCAGGTTGGGAATTCACCCCTCCACTTT
CASSQDGQVGNSPLHF
>TRBJ2-3|-|18|TRBD2|TRBV3-1/TRBV3-2
TGTGCCAGCAGCCAAGAATTCGGGACTAGCGGTTACACAGATACGCAGTATTTT
CASSQEFGTSGYTDTQYF
>TRBJ1-1|-|11|-|TRBV18
TGTGCCAGCTCAGAAGGGACTGAAGCTTTCTTT
CASSEGTEAFF
>TRBJ1-1|-|13|TRBD1|TRBV7-9
TGTGCCAGCAGCCAGGACAGGGTAACTGAAGCTTTCTTT
CASSQDRVTEAFF
>TRBJ2-3|-|14|-|TRBV9
TGTGCCAGCAGCGTAACCCCACTAGGTGGTACGCAGTATTTT
CASSVTPLGGTQYF
>TRBJ1-4|-|16|TRBD1|TRBV5-6
TGTGCCAGCAGCTTGTACGGCCAGGGGGCTGGTGAAAAACTGTTTTTT
CASSLYGQGAGEKLFF
>TRBJ1-3|-|14|-|TRBV5-1
TGCGCCAGCAGCCGAGATAACTCTGGAAACACCATATATTTT
CASSRDNSGNTIYF
>TRBJ2-2|few|13|-|TRBV29-1
TGCAGCGTTGAACGCAGAAACACCGGGGAGCTGTTTTTT
CSVERRNTGELFF
>TRBJ2-2|-|16|TRBD1|TRBV6-1
TGTGCCAGCAGTGACCGGGACAGGGGCGACACCGGGGAGCTGTTTTTT
CASSDRDRGDTGELFF
>TRBJ1-1|-|14|-|TRBV5-4
TGTGCCAGCAGCGTGGGACGGGTGACCACTGAAGCTTTCTTT
CASSVGRVTTEAFF
>TRBJ1-1|-|14|-|TRBV6-5
TGTGCCAGCAGCCACTTCCAGGGAAACACTGAAGCTTTCTTT
CASSHFQGNTEAFF
>TRBJ1-1|-|12|-|TRBV30
TGTGCCTGGAGTGTAGCGGGGATTGAAGCTTTCTTT
CAWSVAGIEAFF
>TRBJ2-2|-|14|-|TRBV19
TGTGCCAGTAGTATCGGACCTCTTGCCGGGGAGCTGTTTTTT
CASSIGPLAGELFF
>TRBJ1-1|-|15|-|TRBV7-9
TGTGCCAGCAGCGCCTCGACGGCGTGGGACACTGAAGCTTTCTTT
CASSASTAWDTEAFF
>TRBJ2-5|-|12|-|TRBV25-1
TGTGCCAGCAGTGATGAAGTCGAGACCCAGTACTTC
CASSDEVETQYF
>TRBJ1-1|once|17|-|TRBV7-9
TGTGCCAGCAGCGCCCGACTTGCGGGGGTTGTGAACACTGAAGCTTTCTTT
CASSARLAGVVNTEAFF
>TRBJ2-7|-|15|TRBD2|TRBV4-3
TGCGCCAGCAGCCTACTAGCGGGGGGGGTCTACGAGCAGTACTTC
CASSLLAGGVYEQYF
>TRBJ1-4|-|15|TRBD1|TRBV6-5
TGTGCCAGCAGTTCGCAGGGGGCGCGCGAAGAAAAACTGTTTTTT
CASSSQGAREEKLFF
>TRBJ1-1|-|13|-|TRBV30
TGTGCCTGGAGTGTATTCCGGAACACTGAAGCTTTCTTT
CAWSVFRNTEAFF
>TRBJ2-5|-|14|-|TRBV9
TGTGCCAGCAGCGTAGCTGAGGGTAGAGAGACCCAGTACTTC
CASSVAEGRETQYF
>TRBJ2-5|-|14|TRBD2|TRBV29-1
TGCAGCGTTGATGGCCGGGAGGGGCAAGAGACCCAGTACTTC
CSVDGREGQETQYF